The 30 T cell receptor beta chains below were found in one sample sequenced in a study of shared clonotypes between healthy human individuals. The assay was immunoSEQ multiplex PCR, and TCRdb's table has in-frame clones only and misses some. The repertoire includes about 2.1 million clones, 93% of them detected once, and about 1.7% sits in the top ten. CD45RO-negative, CCR7-positively selected cells formed the naive CD8 fraction, excluding terminally differentiated effector memory CD45RA+ cells. Material for sequencing was naive CD8+ T cells from PBMCs. Every receptor here comes from a man between 18 and 29 years old in good health. Some clones in this sample may be carry-over from other donors' samples.

The rearrangement joins TRBV5-1 to TRBJ2-7; 10 nucleotides agree with TRBD1. The CDR3 is 16 amino acids. J gave up 2 bases and V 3 bases, and 8 bases lay outside the gene matches. Germline-derived CDR1 and CDR2 are SGHRS and YFSETQ. The CDR3 region has the DNA TGCGCCAGCAGCTCGCCGGGACAGGGGTCTCCCTACGAGCAGTACTTC. This gives the protein CASSSPGQGSPYEQYF.

The chain carries TRBV7-9 and TRBJ2-3; D tentatively fits TRBD1 or TRBD2 (5 bases each). CDR1 is SEHNR, CDR2 FQNEAQ, per germline (reference sequence). Trimming pared 5 bases from V and 0 bases from J, leaving 12 bases between. The CDR3 length is 15 residues. The CDR3, as DNA: TGTGCCAGCAGCCCCAGATGGGGGAGCACAGATACGCAGTATTTT. Translation: CASSPRWGSTDTQYF.

The V call is TRBV29-1, the J call TRBJ2-2, with 10 bases matching TRBD1. CDR1 and CDR2 (germline): SQVTM, ANQGSEA. CDR3 length: 12 amino acids. V dropped 7 bases and J dropped 4; count of bases not matched to a gene: 0. The CDR3 coding sequence is TGCAGCGGGACAGGGGGCACCGGGGAGCTGTTTTTT. Its translation: CSGTGGTGELFF.

The chain combines TRBV7-3 with TRBJ2-2; 8 bases line up with TRBD2. Germline V gene data show CDR1 as SGHTA and CDR2 as FQGTGA. V was pared by 5 bases and J by 7 bases, with 3 bases of the junction left unmatched. The CDR3 spans 13 residues. In DNA, the CDR3 is TGTGCCAGCAGCCGACTAGCGTACGGGGAGCTGTTTTTT. This encodes CASSRLAYGELFF.

V and J are TRBV28 and TRBJ1-6; no reliable D call. The CDR3 extends over 18 amino acids. V dropped 6 bases and J dropped 0 bases, with 18 bases sitting between them. The germline gives CDR1 MDHEN, CDR2 SYDVKM. CDR3 protein: CASSSDLGESSYNSPLHF. CDR3 sequence (DNA): TGTGCCAGCAGCTCCGACTTGGGAGAAAGCTCCTATAATTCACCCCTCCACTTT.

The chain couples TRBV15 to TRBJ2-7; perhaps D is TRBD1 or TRBD2 (5 bases each). V was shortened by 7 bases and J by 6 bases, with 13 bases between the two germline ends. This CDR3 region has 12 residues. Germline V lookup: CDR1 LNHNV, CDR2 YYDKDF (reference sequence). DNA for the CDR3: TGTGCCACCAAGGGGAGTCGCAGCGAGCAGTACTTC. Amino acid sequence: CATKGSRSEQYF.

Comment on this clone: The sample has other DNA sequences that encode this CDR3 too. The V gene is TRBV7-9, the J gene TRBJ2-1, with 8 nucleotides matching TRBD2. The CDR3 spans 16 residues. V was pared by 1 base and J by 2 bases, with 4 bases of the junction left unmatched. Germline CDR1 and CDR2: SEHNR and FQNEAQ (reference sequence). CDR3 sequence (DNA): TGTGCCAGCAGCTTAGTACCGGGAGGGCCCTACAATGAGCAGTTCTTC. The encoded protein is CASSLVPGGPYNEQFF.

This sequence joins TRBV5-4 and TRBJ2-2; 8 bases line up with TRBD2. The CDR3 loop spans 15 amino acids. V trimming: 1 base; J trimming: 4 bases; junction bases outside the gene matches: 3. Germline V gene lookup returns CDR1 SGHNT and CDR2 YYREEE (reference sequence). CDR3 sequence reads: CASSLSLAGTGELFF. As DNA, the CDR3 is TGTGCCAGCAGCTTGAGCCTAGCGGGCACCGGGGAGCTGTTTTTT.

The chain carries TRBV4-3 and TRBJ1-1; TRBD1 matches 8 bases. Losses at the gene ends were 6 bases for V and 11 bases for J; bases not matched to a gene: 17. The germline V gene encodes CDR1 LGHNA and CDR2 YSLEER. The CDR3 length is 15 residues. The CDR3 is CASSPGTGSGAVAFF. DNA for the CDR3: TGCGCCAGCAGTCCCGGGACAGGTTCAGGGGCTGTGGCTTTCTTT.

The J gene is TRBJ2-1, the V gene TRBV9; 11 bases map to TRBD2. The CDR3 runs 16 residues. The trim removed 3 bases at V and 4 bases at J, leaving 6 bases unmatched. The germline gives CDR1 SGDLS, CDR2 YYNGEE. This CDR3 is CASSELAGVRYNEQFF. CDR3 nucleotides: TGTGCCAGCAGCGAACTAGCGGGAGTTAGGTACAATGAGCAGTTCTTC.

The chain joins TRBV7-9 to TRBJ1-2, with TRBD1 matching 11 bases. This CDR3 comprises 15 residues. Germline-derived CDR1 and CDR2 are SEHNR and FQNEAQ (reference sequence). V was pared by 2 bases and J by 5 bases, with 4 bases of the junction left unmatched. The CDR3 DNA reads TGTGCCAGCAGCTTACGGACAGGGGGCATTTATGGCTACACCTTC. Its protein is CASSLRTGGIYGYTF.

Only one count was recorded for this clone. The chain couples TRBV27 to TRBJ2-7; weak D call: TRBD2 (6 bases). This CDR3 region has 13 residues. Germline lookup yields CDR1 MNHEY and CDR2 SMNVEV (reference sequence). The ends were cut back, 10 bases at V and 7 bases at J, with 20 bases in the middle. CDR3 in amino acids: CATSLMEGSEQYF. CDR3 sequence (DNA): TGTGCCACCTCGTTGATGGAGGGGAGTGAGCAGTACTTC.

Of note for this clone: The same CDR3 is also encoded by other DNA sequences in this sample. The chain uses TRBV7-9 and TRBJ1-1; D unclear. The CDR3 length is 12 residues. CDR1 and CDR2 from the germline V gene are SEHNR and FQNEAQ (reference sequence). V was pared by 6 bases and J by 0 bases, with 5 bases between. The DNA of the CDR3 is TGTGCCAGCAGGCCGATGAACACTGAAGCTTTCTTT. Encoded protein: CASRPMNTEAFF.

The chain joins TRBV5-6 to TRBJ1-5; tentative D call: TRBD1 (5 bases). This CDR3 is built from 15 residues. With 0 bases removed from V and 9 bases from J, the gap between germline ends came to 16 bases. Germline CDR1 and CDR2: SGHDT and YYEEEE. CDR3 sequence reads: CASSLGGGSVGPQHF. CDR3 DNA: TGTGCCAGCAGCTTGGGTGGGGGTTCCGTTGGGCCCCAGCATTTT.

The chain uses TRBV4-1 and TRBJ2-1; TRBD2 might be the D (6 bases). V dropped 7 bases and J dropped 7 bases, with 14 bases sitting between them. This CDR3 region has 13 residues. Germline lookup yields CDR1 MGHRA and CDR2 YSYEKL. The CDR3 sequence: CASTPIGGNEQFF. CDR3 coding DNA: TGCGCCAGCACCCCAATTGGGGGGAATGAGCAGTTCTTC.

This chain links TRBV28 with TRBJ2-5; 9 positions match TRBD1. V lost 5 bases, J lost 4 bases, and 8 bases stayed unmatched. The V gene's germline CDR1 is MDHEN and CDR2 SYDVKM. The CDR3 is 15 amino acids. The CDR3 DNA is TGTGCCAGCAGTACCCGACAGGGGGAGCGAGAGACCCAGTACTTC. Amino acid sequence: CASSTRQGERETQYF.

For this clone: Other DNA sequences in this sample translate to the same CDR3. This chain uses TRBV27 with TRBJ2-1; D remains ambiguous. V lost 2 bases to trimming and J lost 2 bases, with 4 bases between them. This CDR3 region has 13 residues. Germline CDR1 and CDR2: MNHEY and SMNVEV (reference sequence). The CDR3 sequence: CASSLGAYNEQFF. CDR3 in DNA: TGTGCCAGCAGTTTAGGCGCCTACAATGAGCAGTTCTTC.

This chain connects TRBV19 to TRBJ2-2; D unclear. Germline loops: CDR1 LNHDA, CDR2 SQIVND (reference sequence). The CDR3 is made up of 14 amino acids. V lost 5 bases, J lost 0 bases, and 7 bases lay in between. CDR3: CASSFSSNTGELFF. CDR3 nucleotides: TGTGCCAGTAGTTTCTCCTCGAACACCGGGGAGCTGTTTTTT.

The chain carries TRBV2 and TRBJ2-5; 9 bases match TRBD1. Germline CDR1 reads SNHLY; CDR2 reads FYNNEI. The CDR3 runs 16 residues. The junction had 9 bases not matched to a gene; V was cut back by 4 bases and J by 3 bases. The DNA for the CDR3 is TGTGCCAGCAGTGTGGCGAGGGGACAGGGCGAAGAGACCCAGTACTTC. This translates into CASSVARGQGEETQYF. The full variable domain, its missing parts supplied by reference TRBV2 and TRBJ2-5, is EPEVTQTPSHQVTQMGQEVILRCVPISNHLYFYWYRQILGQKVEFLVSFYNNEISEKSEIFDDQFSVERPDGSNFTLKIRSTKLEDSAMYFCASSVARGQGEETQYFGPGTRLLVL.

The chain carries TRBV5-1 and TRBJ2-5, with D perhaps TRBD2 (5 bases). There are 14 residues in the CDR3. V lost 0 bases to trimming and J lost 4 bases, with 10 bases between them. Germline V gene data show CDR1 as SGHRS and CDR2 as YFSETQ. The CDR3 DNA reads as TGCGCCAGCAGCTTGGTATCGGGGTCAGAGACCCAGTACTTC. This sequence encodes CASSLVSGSETQYF.

Comments on this clone: Other DNA sequences in this specimen translate into the identical CDR3. The chain combines TRBV6-5 with TRBJ2-3, with 10 bases matching TRBD2. Germline trimming cut 4 bases from V and 3 bases from J; bases unmatched to any gene: 1. The CDR3 has 14 residues. Germline CDR1 reads MNHEY; CDR2 reads SVGAGI. The CDR3 DNA reads as TGTGCCAGCAGTTCGACTAGCGGGACAGATACGCAGTATTTT. Protein sequence: CASSSTSGTDTQYF.

The J gene is TRBJ1-1, the V gene TRBV28; no clear D gene. The length of the CDR3 is 13 residues. The V gene's germline CDR1 is MDHEN and CDR2 SYDVKM. The V end was cut by 1 base, the J end by 5 bases, with 8 bases between. The chain's CDR3 is CASSLFDRTEAFF. CDR3 DNA sequence: TGTGCCAGCAGTTTATTCGACCGGACTGAAGCTTTCTTT.

This chain links TRBV15 with TRBJ1-2; 9 bases agree with TRBD1. CDR1 and CDR2 (germline): LNHNV, YYDKDF (reference sequence). This CDR3 is built from 19 residues. Unmatched junction bases numbered 20, after V lost 4 bases and J lost 5 bases. This CDR3 reads CATSIRPGTWDREIYGYTF. DNA of the CDR3: TGTGCCACCAGCATTCGACCGGGGACTTGGGACAGGGAGATTTATGGCTACACCTTC.

The chain links TRBV21-1 to TRBJ2-7; TRBD2 is the table's D call and was not checked against the DNA. TRBV21-1 is a pseudogene. The CDR3 extends over 11 amino acids. CDR3 protein: CASSIKYEQYF. CDR3 coding DNA: TGTGCCAGCTCTATTAAGTACGAGCAGTACTTC.

The chain joins TRBV6-1 to TRBJ2-7; D is unresolved. This CDR3 has 13 amino acids. Germline loops: CDR1 MNHNS, CDR2 SASEGT. The V end lost 1 base, the J end lost 3 bases, and 7 bases lay between the germline ends. The CDR3: CASSEGIIYEQYF. CDR3 nucleotides: TGTGCCAGCAGTGAAGGGATCATCTACGAGCAGTACTTC.

The chain employs TRBV7-9 and TRBJ1-5, with D tentatively TRBD1 (6 bases). The ends were cut back, 1 base at V and 2 bases at J, with 12 bases in the middle. CDR3 size: 16 residues. CDR1 SEHNR and CDR2 FQNEAQ come from the germline V gene (reference sequence). The CDR3 region has the DNA TGTGCCAGCAGCTTAGTTGGGCGACAGGGCAATCAGCCCCAGCATTTT. Amino acids: CASSLVGRQGNQPQHF.

V usage is TRBV28 and J usage is TRBJ2-3; 8 bases agree with TRBD1. The CDR3 runs to 15 residues. The trim removed 3 bases at V and 11 bases at J, leaving 13 bases unmatched. Germline assignment: CDR1 MDHEN and CDR2 SYDVKM. DNA of the CDR3: TGTGCCAGCAGTTTTAACCCAGGGGGCGAGAGTAGGCAGTATTTT. It yields the protein CASSFNPGGESRQYF.

The V and J genes are TRBV4-3 and TRBJ1-4, with D unresolved. The germline gives CDR1 LGHNA, CDR2 YSLEER. The length of the CDR3 is 15 residues. V gave up 4 bases and J gave up 7 bases, with 16 bases separating them. CDR3: CASSPLLAGGEKLFF. DNA for the CDR3: TGCGCCAGCAGCCCCCTTCTGGCGGGTGGTGAAAAACTGTTTTTT.

This clone appeared a few times. The chain links TRBV7-9 to TRBJ2-7; the D call may be TRBD1 or TRBD2 (5 bases each). The CDR3 spans 16 residues. Trimming stripped 5 bases from V and 5 bases from J, with 22 bases between. CDR1 is SEHNR, CDR2 FQNEAQ, per germline (reference sequence). In nucleotides, the CDR3 is TGTGCCAGCAGCCCCGGTGGGGGTAGCAGTCGAAACGAGCAGTACTTC. Its protein product is CASSPGGGSSRNEQYF.

The rearrangement uses TRBV29-1 and TRBJ1-2, with D perhaps matching TRBD1 (6 bases). The CDR3 covers 15 residues. V gave up 2 bases and J gave up 3 bases, with 16 bases separating them. Germline loops: CDR1 SQVTM, CDR2 ANQGSEA. The DNA of the CDR3 is TGCAGCGTTGAACCCCGGGACAACCGGGACTATGGCTACACCTTC. Residues: CSVEPRDNRDYGYTF. The full variable domain, rest sourced from reference TRBV29-1 and TRBJ1-2, is SAVISQKPSRDICQRGTSLTIQCQVDSQVTMMFWYRQQPGQSLTLIATANQGSEATYESGFVIDKFPISRPNLTFSTLTVSNMSPEDSSIYLCSVEPRDNRDYGYTFGSGTRLTVV.